This T cell receptor beta chain was retrieved from a study of PD-1 blockade in classical Hodgkin lymphoma. Study summary: The nivolumab dose that patients received was 3 mg/kg, given intravenously every 2 weeks.

This CDR3 region has 16 residues. J was trimmed by 5 bases and V by 4 bases; bases with no gene match: 12. Germline CDR1 MDHEN, CDR2 SYDVKM. There was relapse after autologous stem cell transplantation in every patient, and there was variation in brentuximab vedotin exposure. CD4+ T cells were purified from thawed PBMCs by magnetic negative selection. Clones were read by immunoSEQ multiplex PCR, and TCRdb kept only the in-frame ones, dropping some. The data show around 31,000 clones, with over 75% seen just once and about 2.2% held by the top ten. The chain links TRBV28 to TRBJ1-1; TRBD1 matches 8 bases. Source: CD4+ T cells from blood, taken at baseline. This receptor was taken from a human donor with classical Hodgkin lymphoma. The CDR3 protein is CASSYSYRGSGTEAFF. DNA for the CDR3: TGTGCCAGCAGTTACAGCTACAGGGGGAGTGGTACTGAAGCTTTCTTT.